The entry below gives a single TCR beta chain sequence along with its context. Sequence at one end of the junction differs from germline and may be a read error. The library was built from about 370 ng RNA with molecular barcoded adaptors for alpha/delta and beta/gamma chains. TCRdb re-derived calls from the reads in MiXCR, one entry per CDR3 protein. Of tens of thousands of distinct CDR3 sequences listed, around 12% are singletons. The data derive from a study of read filtering for tumor transcriptome and immune sequencing. Across the study: The cohort had about 16 men and about 15 women aged about 45 to 80, mean about 70 years. Revised staging placed eight or nine patients in R-ISS I, 15 to 20 in II, more than five in III.

The V gene's germline CDR1 is SGHVS and CDR2 FQNEAQ. The CDR3 spans 11 residues. This sequence originates from a donor aged 40 or older with multiple myeloma. The sequenced sample was a population of CD138-negative cells sorted from bone marrow. V gene TRBV7-8 combines with J gene TRBJ2-5; D uncertain. The CDR3 DNA reads TGTGCCAGCAGCCTTGGAGAGACCCAGTGTTTC. Translated: CASSLGETQCF.